A selection of T cell receptor beta chains follows, all from one sample in a study of OX40 agonist ivuxolimab in advanced cancers. This table comes from immunoSEQ multiplex PCR, and its TCRdb copy is limited to in-frame clones, with some not included. The sample yields approximately 90,000 clones, approximately 85% seen once. This material consisted of CD4+ or CD8+ T cells sorted from blood, taken in a trial of the OX40 agonist ivuxolimab. The receptors stem from an adult with an advanced solid tumor such as melanoma, head and neck, liver or kidney cancer. The CDR3 runs from the conserved cysteine through the conserved F or W. A D gene is named only where the DNA matches it firmly. Size is omitted from some rows. Given values are once, few, many or a class for expanded clones.

j_call: TRBJ1-1
clone_size: NA
d_call: NA
v_call: TRBV27
cdr3_nt: TGTGCCAGCAGTCAAGGACCGTGCACTGAAGCTTTCTTT
cdr3_aa: CASSQGPCTEAFF

j_call: TRBJ1-4
clone_size: NA
d_call: NA
v_call: TRBV25-1
cdr3_nt: TGTGCCAGCAGTGAATTCGACGGGACGCAGGATGAAAAACTGTTTTTT
cdr3_aa: CASSEFDGTQDEKLFF

j_call: TRBJ2-2
clone_size: once
d_call: TRBD1
v_call: TRBV19
cdr3_nt: TGTGCCAGCGGGACAGGTAACACCGGGGAGCTGTTTTTT
cdr3_aa: CASGTGNTGELFF

j_call: TRBJ2-7
clone_size: NA
d_call: TRBD1
v_call: TRBV7-9
cdr3_nt: TGTGCCAGCAGCTTCGGGACAGGGGTCTCCTACGAGCAGTACTTC
cdr3_aa: CASSFGTGVSYEQYF

j_call: TRBJ1-2
clone_size: NA
d_call: NA
v_call: TRBV6-9
cdr3_nt: TGTGCCAGCGGTCCCTGGTCGGAAGGCTACACCTTC
cdr3_aa: CASGPWSEGYTF

j_call: TRBJ2-7
clone_size: NA
d_call: TRBD2
v_call: TRBV7-9
cdr3_nt: TGTGCCAGCAGCTCAAGGACTAGCGGGCCTGAGCAGTACTTC
cdr3_aa: CASSSRTSGPEQYF

j_call: TRBJ1-5
clone_size: NA
d_call: NA
v_call: TRBV21-1
cdr3_nt: TGTGCCACTCGAACAAGGGTTAGCAATCAGCCCCAGCATTTT
cdr3_aa: CATRTRVSNQPQHF

j_call: TRBJ2-5
clone_size: NA
d_call: NA
v_call: TRBV7-2
cdr3_nt: TGTGCCAGCAGCCTTCGAGGGGACCAAGAGACCCAGTACTTC
cdr3_aa: CASSLRGDQETQYF

j_call: TRBJ2-4
clone_size: NA
d_call: NA
v_call: TRBV5-6
cdr3_nt: TGTGCCAGCGGGTCTCATGTCCAAAACATTCAGTACTTC
cdr3_aa: CASGSHVQNIQYF

j_call: TRBJ2-5
clone_size: NA
d_call: NA
v_call: TRBV18
cdr3_nt: TGTGCCAGCTCACCACCGCAAGGCAGCCGTCAAGAGACCCAGTACTTC
cdr3_aa: CASSPPQGSRQETQYF

j_call: TRBJ2-7
clone_size: NA
d_call: TRBD2
v_call: TRBV5-4
cdr3_nt: TGTGCCAGCAGCTTGGCCATGACTAGCGGGAGTCCTTTCGAGCAGTACTTC
cdr3_aa: CASSLAMTSGSPFEQYF

j_call: TRBJ2-3
clone_size: NA
d_call: TRBD2
v_call: TRBV14
cdr3_nt: TGTGCCAGCAGCCAGTTCCCGGGACTAGGGACAGATACGCAGTATTTT
cdr3_aa: CASSQFPGLGTDTQYF

j_call: TRBJ2-3
clone_size: few
d_call: TRBD1
v_call: TRBV28
cdr3_nt: TGTGCCAGCAGTGTGGACAGGGTTGCAGATACGCAGTATTTT
cdr3_aa: CASSVDRVADTQYF

j_call: TRBJ2-1
clone_size: NA
d_call: TRBD2
v_call: TRBV7-9
cdr3_nt: TGTGCCAGCAGCTCCCCGGACAGGACGAGACTAGCGGGAAACAATGAGCAGTTCTTC
cdr3_aa: CASSSPDRTRLAGNNEQFF

j_call: TRBJ1-2
clone_size: NA
d_call: TRBD1
v_call: TRBV10-3
cdr3_nt: TGTGCCACCGAAGCAACCGACAGGGATGGCTACACCTTC
cdr3_aa: CATEATDRDGYTF

j_call: TRBJ2-6
clone_size: NA
d_call: NA
v_call: TRBV7-9
cdr3_nt: TGTGCCAGCAGCTTAGTAAATAGTGGGGCCAACGTCCTGACTTTC
cdr3_aa: CASSLVNSGANVLTF

j_call: TRBJ2-7
clone_size: NA
d_call: NA
v_call: TRBV2
cdr3_nt: NA
cdr3_aa: CASSVWGTGSPTLDF

j_call: TRBJ1-4
clone_size: few
d_call: NA
v_call: TRBV2
cdr3_nt: TGTGCCAGCAGGAGGGACGGACAGCTTAATGAAAAACTGTTTTTT
cdr3_aa: CASRRDGQLNEKLFF